This T cell receptor (beta chain) was documented in a study of blood T cell repertoires in COVID-19. Study information: The United States, Italy and Spain supplied acute and convalescent COVID-19 samples.

V was cut by 0 bases and J by 4 bases, with 13 bases left in between. This CDR3 is built from 15 residues. In germline, CDR1 is SGHRS, CDR2 YFSETQ. Authors' processing steps: Estimation of nucleated cell counts was performed using reference gene primer amplification. Generated by immunoSEQ multiplex PCR, the TCRdb table keeps only in-frame clones and is missing some. The V and J calls and clone size were taken over from that table, and D and trimming were inferred from the DNA. The repertoire consists of 150,000 to 200,000 clones, with about 85% occurring once and the leading ten covering 3.3%. The chain has TRBV5-1 and TRBJ1-2; D gene unclear. The clonotype originates from a human donor with acute or convalescent COVID-19. The donor label of this sample is uncertain. Material for sequencing was peripheral blood. DNA for the CDR3: TGCGCCAGCAGCTTGGATCGGGAAATTGGCTATGGCTACACCTTC. Translating it yields CASSLDREIGYGYTF.